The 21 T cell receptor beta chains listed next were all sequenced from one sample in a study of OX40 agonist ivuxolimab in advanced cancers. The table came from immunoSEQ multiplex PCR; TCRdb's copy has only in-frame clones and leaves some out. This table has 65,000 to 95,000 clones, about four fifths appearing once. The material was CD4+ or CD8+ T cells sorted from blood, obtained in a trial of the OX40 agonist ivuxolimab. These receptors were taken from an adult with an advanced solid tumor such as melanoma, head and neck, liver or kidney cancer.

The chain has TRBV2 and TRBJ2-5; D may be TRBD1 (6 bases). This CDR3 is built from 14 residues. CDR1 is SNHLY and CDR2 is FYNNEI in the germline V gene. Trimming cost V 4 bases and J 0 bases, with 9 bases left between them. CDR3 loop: CASSVDRNQETQYF. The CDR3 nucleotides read TGTGCCAGCAGTGTGGACAGAAACCAAGAGACCCAGTACTTC.

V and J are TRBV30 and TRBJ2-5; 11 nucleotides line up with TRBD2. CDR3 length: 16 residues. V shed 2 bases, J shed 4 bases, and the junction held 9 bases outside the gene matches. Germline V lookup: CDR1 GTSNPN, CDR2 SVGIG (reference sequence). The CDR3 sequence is CAWSSPLAGGRETQYF. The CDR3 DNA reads TGTGCCTGGAGTTCCCCTTTAGCGGGGGGGCGAGAGACCCAGTACTTC.

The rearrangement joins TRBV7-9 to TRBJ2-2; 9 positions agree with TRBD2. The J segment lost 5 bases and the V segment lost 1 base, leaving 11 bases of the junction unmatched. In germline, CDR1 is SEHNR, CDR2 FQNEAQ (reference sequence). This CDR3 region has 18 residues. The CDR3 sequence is CASSLGSGRLVATGELFF. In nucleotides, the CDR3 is TGTGCCAGCAGCTTAGGTAGCGGGAGACTGGTGGCTACCGGGGAGCTGTTTTTT.

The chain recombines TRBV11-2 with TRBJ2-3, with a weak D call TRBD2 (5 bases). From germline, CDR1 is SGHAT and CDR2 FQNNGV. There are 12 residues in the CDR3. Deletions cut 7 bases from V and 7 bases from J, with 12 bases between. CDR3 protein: CASKGFGNTQYF. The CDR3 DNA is TGTGCCAGCAAGGGTTTCGGGAATACGCAGTATTTT.

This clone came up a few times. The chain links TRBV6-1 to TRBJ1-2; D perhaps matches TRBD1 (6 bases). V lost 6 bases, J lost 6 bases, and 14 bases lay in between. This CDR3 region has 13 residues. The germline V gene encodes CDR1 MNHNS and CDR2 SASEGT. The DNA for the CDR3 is TGTGCCAGCAGCCTAACAGGGTTCCATGGCTACACCTTC. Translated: CASSLTGFHGYTF.

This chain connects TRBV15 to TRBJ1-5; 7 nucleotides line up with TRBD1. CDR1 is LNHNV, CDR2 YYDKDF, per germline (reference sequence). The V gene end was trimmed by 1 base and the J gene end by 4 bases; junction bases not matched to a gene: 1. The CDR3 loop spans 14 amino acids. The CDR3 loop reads CATSRGTGNQPQHF. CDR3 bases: TGTGCCACCAGCAGAGGGACAGGAAATCAGCCCCAGCATTTT. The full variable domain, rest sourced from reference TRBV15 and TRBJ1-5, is DAMVIQNPRYQVTQFGKPVTLSCSQTLNHNVMYWYQQKSSQAPKLLFHYYDKDFNNEADTPDNFQSRRPNTSFCFLDIRSPGLGDTAMYLCATSRGTGNQPQHFGDGTRLSIL.

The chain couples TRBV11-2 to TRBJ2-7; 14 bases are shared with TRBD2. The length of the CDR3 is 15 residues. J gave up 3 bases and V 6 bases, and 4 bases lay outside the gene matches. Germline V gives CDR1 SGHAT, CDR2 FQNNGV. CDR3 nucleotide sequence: TGTGCCAGCAGGCGGACTAGCGGGAGGAGCTACGAGCAGTACTTC. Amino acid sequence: CASRRTSGRSYEQYF.

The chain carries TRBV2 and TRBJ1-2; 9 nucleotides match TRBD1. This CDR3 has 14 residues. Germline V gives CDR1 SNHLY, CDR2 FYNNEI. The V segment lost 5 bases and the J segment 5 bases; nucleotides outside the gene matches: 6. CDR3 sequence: CASSPRDRAYGYTF. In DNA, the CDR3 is TGTGCCAGCAGTCCCCGGGACAGGGCTTATGGCTACACCTTC.

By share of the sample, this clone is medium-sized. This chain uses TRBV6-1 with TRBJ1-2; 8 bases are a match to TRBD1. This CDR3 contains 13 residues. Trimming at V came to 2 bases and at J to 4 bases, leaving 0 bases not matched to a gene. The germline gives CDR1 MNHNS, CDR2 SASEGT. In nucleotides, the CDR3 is TGTGCCAGCAGTGAACAGGGGGCCTATGGCTACACCTTC. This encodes CASSEQGAYGYTF.

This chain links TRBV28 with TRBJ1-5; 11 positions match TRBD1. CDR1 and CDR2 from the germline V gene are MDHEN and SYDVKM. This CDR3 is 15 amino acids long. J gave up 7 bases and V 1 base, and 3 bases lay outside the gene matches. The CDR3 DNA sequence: TGTGCCAGCAGTTTATTAAGGACAGGGGGCCAGCCCCAGCATTTT. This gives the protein CASSLLRTGGQPQHF.

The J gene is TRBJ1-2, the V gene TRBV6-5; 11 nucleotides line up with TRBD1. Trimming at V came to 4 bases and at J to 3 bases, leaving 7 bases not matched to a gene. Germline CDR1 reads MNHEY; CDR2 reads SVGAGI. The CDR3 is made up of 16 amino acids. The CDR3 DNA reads TGTGCCAGCAGTTTCTCCGGGACAGGGGGTGACTATGGCTACACCTTC. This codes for CASSFSGTGGDYGYTF.

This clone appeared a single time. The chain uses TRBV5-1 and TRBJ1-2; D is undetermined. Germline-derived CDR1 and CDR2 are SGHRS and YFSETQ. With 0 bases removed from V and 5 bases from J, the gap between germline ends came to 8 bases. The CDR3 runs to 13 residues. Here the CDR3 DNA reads TGCGCCAGCAGCTTGGCCGAGGGTTATGGCTACACCTTC. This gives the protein CASSLAEGYGYTF.

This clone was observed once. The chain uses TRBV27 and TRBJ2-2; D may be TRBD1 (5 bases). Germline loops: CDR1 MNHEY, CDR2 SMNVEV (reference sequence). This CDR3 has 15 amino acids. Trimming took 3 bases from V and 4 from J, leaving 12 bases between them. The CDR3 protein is CASSFLRTTTGELFF. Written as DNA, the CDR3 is TGTGCCAGCAGTTTCCTCCGGACAACCACCGGGGAGCTGTTTTTT.

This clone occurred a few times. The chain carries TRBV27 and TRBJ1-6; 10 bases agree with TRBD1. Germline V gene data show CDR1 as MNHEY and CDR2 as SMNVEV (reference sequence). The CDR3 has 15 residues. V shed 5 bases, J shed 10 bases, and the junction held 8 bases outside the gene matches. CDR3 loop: CASSPLGTGVSPLHF. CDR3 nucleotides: TGTGCCAGCAGTCCCCTGGGGACAGGGGTATCACCCCTCCACTTT.

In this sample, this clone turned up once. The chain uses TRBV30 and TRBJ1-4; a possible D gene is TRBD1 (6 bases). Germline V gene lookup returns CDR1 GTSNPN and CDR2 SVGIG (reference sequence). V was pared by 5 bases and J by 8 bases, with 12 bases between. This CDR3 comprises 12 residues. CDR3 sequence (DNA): TGTGCCTGGGAGGACAGTGGGGAAAAACTGTTTTTT. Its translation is CAWEDSGEKLFF.

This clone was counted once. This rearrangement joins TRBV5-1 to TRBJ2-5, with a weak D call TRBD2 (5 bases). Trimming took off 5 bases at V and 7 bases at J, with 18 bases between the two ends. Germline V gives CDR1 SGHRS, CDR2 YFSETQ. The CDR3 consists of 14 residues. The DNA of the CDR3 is TGCGCCAGCAGTCCGGGCCAGGACTGGGGGACCCAGTACTTC. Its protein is CASSPGQDWGTQYF.

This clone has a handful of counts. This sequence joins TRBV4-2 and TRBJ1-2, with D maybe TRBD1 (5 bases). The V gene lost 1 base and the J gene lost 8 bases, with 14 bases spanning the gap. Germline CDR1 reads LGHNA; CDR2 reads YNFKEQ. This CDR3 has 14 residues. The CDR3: CASSQGTSGVGYTF. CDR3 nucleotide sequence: TGTGCCAGCAGCCAAGGGACAAGCGGAGTAGGCTACACCTTC.

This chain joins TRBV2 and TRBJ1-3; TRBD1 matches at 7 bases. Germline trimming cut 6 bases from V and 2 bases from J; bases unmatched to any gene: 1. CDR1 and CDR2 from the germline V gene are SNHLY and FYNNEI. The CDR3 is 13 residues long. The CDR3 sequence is CASRRGPGNTIYF. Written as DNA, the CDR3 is TGTGCCAGCAGGAGGGGGCCTGGAAACACCATATATTTT.

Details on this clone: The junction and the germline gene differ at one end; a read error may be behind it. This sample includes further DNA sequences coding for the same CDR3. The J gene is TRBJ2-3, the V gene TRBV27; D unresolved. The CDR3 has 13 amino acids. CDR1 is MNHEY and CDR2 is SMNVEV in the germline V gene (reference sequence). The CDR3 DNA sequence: TGTGCCAGCAAATGGGAAGGCACAGATACACAGTATTTT. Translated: CASKWEGTDTQYF.

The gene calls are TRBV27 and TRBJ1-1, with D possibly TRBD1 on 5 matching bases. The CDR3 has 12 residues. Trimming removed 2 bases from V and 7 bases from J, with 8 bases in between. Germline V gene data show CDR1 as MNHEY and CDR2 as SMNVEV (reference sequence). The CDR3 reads CASSLVRGEAFF. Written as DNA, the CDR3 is TGTGCCAGCAGTTTAGTTAGGGGTGAAGCTTTCTTT.

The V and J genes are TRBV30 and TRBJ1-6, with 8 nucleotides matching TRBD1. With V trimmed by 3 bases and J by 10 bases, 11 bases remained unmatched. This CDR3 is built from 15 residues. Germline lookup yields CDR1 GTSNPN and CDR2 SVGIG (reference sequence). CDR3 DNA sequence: TGTGCCTGGAGGGACGACAGGGGTTTGGGCTCACCCCTCCACTTT. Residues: CAWRDDRGLGSPLHF.